This TCR beta chain was documented in a study of cytomegalovirus exposure and HLA in healthy donors. Both 60 Vbeta primers and 13 Jbeta primers went into the PCR. The table came from immunoSEQ multiplex PCR; TCRdb's copy has only in-frame clones and leaves some out. This table has about 130,000 clones, 87% appearing once. Material: PBMCs. The receptor was derived from a woman aged 25-40 years in good health and CMV-seronegative.

The CDR3, as DNA: TGTGCCAGCAGCTTAGGGGCTCTAGCGGGAGTAAGTACGCAGTATTTT. Its protein is CASSLGALAGVSTQYF. The genes are TRBV11-2 and TRBJ2-3, with 10 bases matching TRBD2. This CDR3 has 16 amino acids. Unmatched junction bases numbered 9, after V lost 1 base and J lost 8 bases. Germline V gene sequence: CDR1 SGHAT, CDR2 FQNNGV.